A selection of T cell receptor beta chains follows, all from one sample in a study of cytomegalovirus exposure and HLA in healthy donors. TCRdb keeps only in-frame clones here, not all; method: immunoSEQ multiplex PCR. This sample has over 200,000 clones; 60% to 80% occur once, and the top ten carry about 3.8%. The sample was PBMCs. All receptors come from a male donor in good health and CMV-seronegative. Each CDR3 is given with its conserved first and last residue. The D gene is left open where the match is weak.

>TRBV14|TRBD2
CASSQAGAGVTYNEQFF
>TRBV5-1|.
CASSLGTGETQYF
>TRBV21-1|.
CASSNALRHSGANVLTF
>TRBV13|.
CASSPTGTDTQYF
>TRBV19|.
CASRMGPPAELFF
>TRBV19|TRBD2
CASSSGRGRGETQYF
>TRBV25-1|TRBD2
CASSESGPAGDYEQYF
>TRBV5-4|.
CASSLRREQYF
>TRBV11-2|.
CASAGVSAKNIQYF
>TRBV9|TRBD2
CASSVTPLAETTDTQYF
>TRBV4-1|TRBD2
CASALSLAGSNEQFF
>TRBV12-2|.
CASRPQGGLAANSCYEQYF
>TRBV27|.
CATPSAGSYEQYF
>TRBV6-5|TRBD2
CASIALSGSTETQYF
>TRBV6-6|.
CASSPTGSTANSPLHF
>TRBV5-1|.
CASSLGLDYNEQFF
>TRBV7-3|.
CASSLGGNADTQYF
>TRBV7-6|TRBD2
CASSLWASGENEQFF
>TRBV29-1|.
CSVTDQLANPGDEQYF
>TRBV19|TRBD2
CASSNIAGRADTQYF
>TRBV7-3|TRBD1
CASSFDRGGADTQYF
>TRBV21-1|.
CASSIQLARYNEQFF
>TRBV9|TRBD1
CASSAVPGTGGISTDTQYF
>TRBV9|TRBD2
CASSVGGGPGQETQYF
>TRBV28|.
CASSLVAIHNEKLFF
>TRBV15|TRBD2
CATQAGGTDTQYF
>TRBV4-2|.
CASSHGPGSGNQPQHF
>TRBV27|TRBD1
CASSLSAGTGVYEQYF
>TRBV6-6|.
CASSYREPLREQYF
>TRBV5-6|.
CASSLLLGVSYNEQFF
>TRBV7-7|.
CASSPAGGPNTEAFF
>TRBV2|TRBD1
CASMGQGAGETQYF
>TRBV10-2|TRBD1
CASSLRGFGNTIYF
>TRBV6-1|TRBD1
CASSDFGQGGQPQHF
>TRBV4-2|TRBD2
CASSQDGLAGRGTYEQYF
>TRBV10-2|TRBD2
CASSESVAGGEQYF
>TRBV7-9|.
CSSSSRLEISYNEQFF